The TCR beta chain described here comes from a study of beta chain features in type 1 diabetes. Investigators reverse transcribed all isolated RNA, so they sequenced expressed TCRB transcripts. TCRdb's copy holds only in-frame clones and misses some; the assay was immunoSEQ multiplex PCR. The profile shows some 150,000 clones, 11% of them singletons. Study results and limitations: Insertion counts at VDJ junctions were lower in type 1 diabetes patients, who also showed more deletions there.

This clone was recorded a few times. No antigen is known for it. V was trimmed by 4 bases and J by 2 bases, leaving 10 bases between them. Germline values: CDR1 GTSNPN, CDR2 SVGIG (reference sequence). This CDR3 is 13 amino acids long. Sequenced: central memory CD4+ T cells from blood. The sequence derives from a man between 18 and 35 years old in good health. This chain links TRBV30 with TRBJ2-3; D remains ambiguous. The CDR3 sequence is CAWTQRTTDTQYF. CDR3 DNA: TGTGCCTGGACCCAAAGGACCACAGATACGCAGTATTTT.